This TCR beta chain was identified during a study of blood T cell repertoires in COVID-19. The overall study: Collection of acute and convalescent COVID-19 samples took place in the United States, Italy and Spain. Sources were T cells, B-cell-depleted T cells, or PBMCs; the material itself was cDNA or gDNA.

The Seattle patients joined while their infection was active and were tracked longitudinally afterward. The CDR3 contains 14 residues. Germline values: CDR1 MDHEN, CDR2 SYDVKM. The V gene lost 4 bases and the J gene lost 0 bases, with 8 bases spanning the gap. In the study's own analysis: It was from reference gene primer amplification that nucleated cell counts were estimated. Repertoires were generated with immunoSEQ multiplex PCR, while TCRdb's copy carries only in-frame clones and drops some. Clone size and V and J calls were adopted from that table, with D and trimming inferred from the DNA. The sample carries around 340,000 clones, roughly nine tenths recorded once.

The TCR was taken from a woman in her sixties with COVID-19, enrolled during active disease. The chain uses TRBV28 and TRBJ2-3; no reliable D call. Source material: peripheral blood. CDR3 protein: CASSSSSSTDTQYF. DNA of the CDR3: TGTGCCAGCAGTTCTTCCTCTAGCACAGATACGCAGTATTTT.